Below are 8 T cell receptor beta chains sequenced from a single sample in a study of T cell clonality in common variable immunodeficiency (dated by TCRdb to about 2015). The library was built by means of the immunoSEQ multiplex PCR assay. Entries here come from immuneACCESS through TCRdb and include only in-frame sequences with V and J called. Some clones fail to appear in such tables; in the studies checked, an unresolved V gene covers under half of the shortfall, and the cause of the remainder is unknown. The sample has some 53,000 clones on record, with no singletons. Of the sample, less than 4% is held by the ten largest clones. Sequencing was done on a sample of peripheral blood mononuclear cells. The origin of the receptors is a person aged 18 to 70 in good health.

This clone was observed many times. The part of the CDR3 DNA that was read is TGCGCCAGCAGCTGGGCGGGGATCACAGATACG. Amino acid sequence: CASSWAGITDT. The complete CDR3 reads CASSWAGITDTQYF. The J gene is TRBJ2-3, the V gene TRBV5-1; D possibly corresponds to TRBD2 (6 bases). The sequence runs out 3 residues before the end of the CDR3; the remainder is reconstructed from the germline J gene. The V gene's germline CDR1 is SGHRS and CDR2 YFSETQ. Trimming left V 3 bases short and J 2 bases short, with 10 bases between. This CDR3 region has 14 residues.

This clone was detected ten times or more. This CDR3 reads CASSLAAGTGELFF. CDR3 DNA (partial): TGTGCCAGCAGCTTAGCGGCGGGCACCGGGGAG. The rearrangement uses TRBV7-2 and TRBJ2-2; D may be TRBD2 (5 bases). With the read ending 3 residues before the CDR3 end, the germline J gene is used to fill in that end. Looked up from germline, CDR1 is SGHTA and CDR2 is FQGNSA. V shed 0 bases and J shed 4 bases, with 6 bases lying between them. The CDR3 sequence is 14 residues long.

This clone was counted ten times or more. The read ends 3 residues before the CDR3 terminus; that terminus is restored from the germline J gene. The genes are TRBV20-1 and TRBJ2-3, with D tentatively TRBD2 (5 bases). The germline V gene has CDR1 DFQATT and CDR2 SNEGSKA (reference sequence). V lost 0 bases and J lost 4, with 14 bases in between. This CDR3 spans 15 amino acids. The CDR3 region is CSARDYLQRPDTQYF. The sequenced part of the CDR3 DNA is TGCAGTGCTAGAGATTATCTCCAGCGGCCAGATACG.

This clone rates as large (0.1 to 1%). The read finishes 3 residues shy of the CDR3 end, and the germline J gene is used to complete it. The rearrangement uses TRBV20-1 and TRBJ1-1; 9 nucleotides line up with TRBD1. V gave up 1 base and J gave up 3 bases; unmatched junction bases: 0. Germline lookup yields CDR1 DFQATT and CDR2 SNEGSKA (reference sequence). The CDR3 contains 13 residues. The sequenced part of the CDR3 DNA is TGCAGTGCTAGAGGACAGGGGGACACTGAA. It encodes CSARGQGDTE. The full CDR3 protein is CSARGQGDTEAFF.

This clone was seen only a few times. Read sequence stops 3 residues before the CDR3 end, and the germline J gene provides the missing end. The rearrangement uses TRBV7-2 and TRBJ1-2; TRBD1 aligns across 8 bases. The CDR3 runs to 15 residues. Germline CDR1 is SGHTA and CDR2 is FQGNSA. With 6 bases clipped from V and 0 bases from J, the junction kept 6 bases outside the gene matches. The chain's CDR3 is CASSPGGSANYGYTF. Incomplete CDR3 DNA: TGTGCCAGCAGTCCAGGGGGCTCAGCTAACTATGGC.

CDR3 DNA, as far as it was read: TGTGCCAGTAGTATAGGGGTAACTAGCGGGAGCACAGATACC. Translating it yields CASSIGVTSGSTDT. The whole CDR3 is CASSIGVTSGSTDTYTF. The chain is built from TRBV19 and TRBJ1-2, with D unresolved. The CDR3 is cut off 3 residues early in the read; its end comes from the germline J gene. This CDR3 spans 17 amino acids. The germline V gene has CDR1 LNHDA and CDR2 SQIVND (reference sequence).

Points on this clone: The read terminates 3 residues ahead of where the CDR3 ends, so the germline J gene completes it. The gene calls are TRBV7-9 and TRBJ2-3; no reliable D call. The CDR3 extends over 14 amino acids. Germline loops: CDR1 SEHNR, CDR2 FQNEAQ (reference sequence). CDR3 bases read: TGTGCCAGCAGCCAACACGTGCTCCAAGAGACG. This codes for CASSQHVLQET. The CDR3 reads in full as CASSQHVLQETQYF.

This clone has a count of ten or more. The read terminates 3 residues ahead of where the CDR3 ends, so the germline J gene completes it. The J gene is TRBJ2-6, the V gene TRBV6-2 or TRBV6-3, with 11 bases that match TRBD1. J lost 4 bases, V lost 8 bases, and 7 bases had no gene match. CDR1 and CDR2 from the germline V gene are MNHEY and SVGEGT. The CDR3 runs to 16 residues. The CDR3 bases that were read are TGTGCCAGCGGAGGACAGGGGGCGGTCGGGGCCAACGTC. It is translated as CASGGQGAVGANV. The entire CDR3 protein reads CASGGQGAVGANVLTF.